This passage covers 20 T cell receptor beta chains from one sample sequenced in a study of vaccination and CD4 T cells after COVID-19. The treatment was: approximately 11-day PBMC culture with coronavirus spike peptide pools or control peptides (ViraFEST assay). Cultured CD4+ T cell DNA underwent sequencing with the Oncomine TCR Beta short-read assay. TCRdb re-called the PCR reads with MiXCR, one entry per CDR3 protein. The sample contains approximately 15,000 distinct CDR3 sequences, roughly 58% of which appear only once. For these TCRs, the target antigens are not known. Sequencing was done on a sample of CD4+ T cells from blood, cultured in vitro. Every receptor here comes from a human donor who had recovered from COVID-19.

V is TRBV7-4 and J is TRBJ1-6, with D perhaps matching TRBD1 (5 bases). CDR1 is SGHVT, CDR2 SQSDAQ, per germline. This CDR3 has 18 residues. The ends were cut back, 2 bases at V and 0 bases at J, with 14 bases in the middle. CDR3 in amino acids: CASSLPQDNGSYNSPLHF. For the CDR3, the DNA is TGTGCCAGCAGCTTACCACAGGATAATGGCTCCTATAATTCACCCCTCCACTTT.

This clonotype turned up a few times. The chain has TRBV7-3 and TRBJ2-1; a possible D gene is TRBD2 (5 bases). Germline lookup yields CDR1 SGHTA and CDR2 FQGTGA. The CDR3 spans 12 residues. V gave up 3 bases and J gave up 9 bases, with 9 bases separating them. The CDR3 loop is CASSFGLAEQFF. The CDR3 DNA reads as TGTGCCAGCAGCTTTGGACTCGCTGAGCAGTTCTTC.

The chain links TRBV30 to TRBJ1-2; D uncertain. V dropped 3 bases and J dropped 7 bases, with 9 bases sitting between them. This CDR3 region has 11 residues. The germline V gene encodes CDR1 GTSNPN and CDR2 SVGIG (reference sequence). CDR3 sequence: CAWRGGVGYTF. CDR3 in DNA: TGTGCCTGGAGGGGCGGGGTTGGCTACACCTTC.

The rearrangement links TRBV15 to TRBJ2-1; D possibly corresponds to TRBD1 (5 bases). Germline CDR1 is LNHNV and CDR2 is YYDKDF (reference sequence). The CDR3 totals 16 residues. With 0 bases removed from V and 3 bases from J, the gap between germline ends came to 12 bases. In nucleotides, the CDR3 is TGTGCCACCAGCAGAGATTGGTGGCAGGGCTACAATGAGCAGTTCTTC. This encodes CATSRDWWQGYNEQFF. Supplemented by reference TRBV15 and TRBJ2-1, the full variable domain reads DAMVIQNPRYQVTQFGKPVTLSCSQTLNHNVMYWYQQKSSQAPKLLFHYYDKDFNNEADTPDNFQSRRPNTSFCFLDIRSPGLGDTAMYLCATSRDWWQGYNEQFFGPGTRLTVL.

The chain combines TRBV12-3 or TRBV12-4 with TRBJ1-5; TRBD1 aligns across 9 bases. The length of the CDR3 is 17 residues. The J segment lost 0 bases and the V segment lost 6 bases, leaving 9 bases of the junction unmatched. CDR3 bases: TGTGCCAGCAGCCGAACAGGGGGCGGCCTTAGCAATCAGCCCCAGCATTTT. It encodes CASSRTGGGLSNQPQHF.

This chain uses TRBV5-5 with TRBJ2-2; 11 bases are shared with TRBD2. Germline assignment: CDR1 SGHKS and CDR2 YYEKEE (reference sequence). Trimming at V came to 5 bases and at J to 0 bases, leaving 9 bases not matched to a gene. The CDR3 contains 18 residues. DNA for the CDR3: TGTGCCAGCAGTCCAAAGGGGACTAGCGGACCGAACACCGGGGAGCTGTTTTTT. Amino acid sequence: CASSPKGTSGPNTGELFF.

The chain recombines TRBV24-1 with TRBJ2-2; tentative D call: TRBD2 (7 bases). Germline CDR1 KGHDR, CDR2 SFDVKD. CDR3 length equals 18 residues. V lost 0 bases to trimming and J lost 7 bases, with 20 bases between them. The CDR3 loop reads CATSDLRGGGHRVGELFF. CDR3 bases: TGTGCCACCAGTGATTTGCGAGGCGGGGGCCACCGTGTCGGGGAGCTGTTTTTT.

This sequence joins TRBV6-1 and TRBJ2-1; possibly TRBD2 for D (6 bases). The V gene lost 8 bases and the J gene lost 7 bases, with 12 bases spanning the gap. The V gene's germline CDR1 is MNHNS and CDR2 SASEGT. The CDR3 has 12 amino acids. For the CDR3, the DNA is TGTGCCAGCCACCGGAGGGGAAATGAGCAGTTCTTC. Amino acids: CASHRRGNEQFF.

J is TRBJ1-1 and V is TRBV20-1, with D possibly being TRBD1 (5 bases). The germline gives CDR1 DFQATT, CDR2 SNEGSKA (reference sequence). The V end lost 3 bases, the J end lost 2 bases, and 10 bases lay between the germline ends. The CDR3 sequence is 13 residues long. CDR3 nucleotides: TGCAGTGCTAGGCCCGGGGGAAACACTGAAGCTTTCTTT. This sequence encodes CSARPGGNTEAFF.

V usage is TRBV6-5 and J usage is TRBJ1-1, with D possibly matching TRBD1 (5 bases). Germline CDR1 MNHEY, CDR2 SVGAGI. This CDR3 spans 14 amino acids. Trimming cost V 2 bases and J 10 bases, with 17 bases left between them. The CDR3: CASSYGAGPLGAFF. As DNA, the CDR3 is TGTGCCAGCAGTTACGGGGCAGGGCCCCTCGGAGCTTTCTTT.

The chain uses TRBV19 and TRBJ1-2; possible D gene TRBD1, 5 bases. Germline V gene sequence: CDR1 LNHDA, CDR2 SQIVND (reference sequence). The CDR3 is 16 residues long. V was shortened by 8 bases and J by 9 bases, with 28 bases between the two germline ends. Here the CDR3 DNA reads TGTGCCAGTTCCAAACTCCGGGACCGCACGAACTGGCGCTACACCTTC. Amino acids: CASSKLRDRTNWRYTF. Complete variable domain (other parts from reference TRBV19 and TRBJ1-2): DGGITQSPKYLFRKEGQNVTLSCEQNLNHDAMYWYRQDPGQGLRLIYYSQIVNDFQKGDIAEGYSVSREKKESFPLTVTSAQKNPTAFYLCASSKLRDRTNWRYTFGSGTRLTVV.

This clonotype was seen a few times. Compared with germline, one end of the junction differs, possibly owing to a read error. The chain carries TRBV20-1 and TRBJ2-3, with 9 bases that match TRBD1. Germline CDR1 reads DFQATT; CDR2 reads SNEGSKA (reference sequence). The CDR3 covers 14 residues. CDR3 residues: CSASGDRDTDTQYF. As DNA, the CDR3 is TGCAGCGCTAGTGGGGACAGGGACACAGATACGCAGTATTTT.

The rearrangement joins TRBV7-6 to TRBJ1-1; TRBD1 might be the D (5 bases). CDR3 length: 17 residues. From germline, CDR1 is SGHVS and CDR2 FNYEAQ. In DNA form, the CDR3 reads TGTGCTTCAGCCCCGCCCCCCCCAGGGCGGCCGAACACTGAAGCTTTCTTT. It specifies CASAPPPPGRPNTEAFF.

This sequence joins TRBV25-1 and TRBJ1-1, with 7 positions matching TRBD1. Germline V gives CDR1 MGHDK, CDR2 SYGVNS. The CDR3 length is 14 residues. The J segment lost 1 base and the V segment lost 4 bases, leaving 3 bases of the junction unmatched. CDR3 sequence reads: CASSAWDRNTEAFF. CDR3 coding DNA: TGTGCCAGCAGTGCCTGGGACAGGAACACTGAAGCTTTCTTT.

This sequence joins TRBV25-1 and TRBJ1-1; 9 bases fit TRBD1. Germline CDR1 reads MGHDK; CDR2 reads SYGVNS. This CDR3 region has 15 residues. V lost 6 bases and J lost 1; bases outside the gene matches: 6. CDR3 coding DNA: TGTGCCAGCAGAGGCGACAGGGGGGGGAACACTGAAGCTTTCTTT. Translation gives CASRGDRGGNTEAFF.

The CDR3 region is CASSFVLGDRAVEQYF. The CDR3 DNA reads as TGTGCCAGCAGCTTCGTGTTGGGGGACAGGGCCGTCGAGCAGTACTTC. V and J are TRBV7-8 and TRBJ2-7; 9 nucleotides align to TRBD1. The V segment lost 3 bases and the J segment 6 bases; nucleotides outside the gene matches: 12. The germline V gene has CDR1 SGHVS and CDR2 FQNEAQ. The CDR3 is 16 amino acids.

The J gene is TRBJ2-4, the V gene TRBV7-2, with 7 bases aligning to TRBD2. The germline gives CDR1 SGHTA, CDR2 FQGNSA. V trimming: 9 bases; J trimming: 0 bases; junction bases outside the gene matches: 11. The CDR3 covers 16 residues. CDR3 DNA: TGTGCCAGTGGGGGGGAGGGGATTGAAGCCAAAAACATTCAGTACTTC. This encodes CASGGEGIEAKNIQYF.

The rearrangement uses TRBV6-1 and TRBJ1-2; D not certain. Germline V gene lookup returns CDR1 MNHNS and CDR2 SASEGT. V lost 3 bases, J lost 1 base, and 9 bases lay in between. This CDR3 is 14 amino acids long. The CDR3 reads CASSDGGSNYGYTF. The CDR3 nucleotides read TGTGCCAGCAGTGACGGAGGCAGTAACTATGGCTACACCTTC.

The chain uses TRBV19 and TRBJ1-5; 8 nucleotides agree with TRBD1. Germline assignment: CDR1 LNHDA and CDR2 SQIVND (reference sequence). The CDR3 length is 16 residues. Germline trimming cut 0 bases from V and 7 bases from J; bases unmatched to any gene: 8. CDR3 loop: CASSIDSAGGRQPQHF. DNA of the CDR3: TGTGCCAGTAGTATAGATAGCGCAGGGGGCCGCCAGCCCCAGCATTTT. Variable domain in full (rest from reference TRBV19 and TRBJ1-5): DGGITQSPKYLFRKEGQNVTLSCEQNLNHDAMYWYRQDPGQGLRLIYYSQIVNDFQKGDIAEGYSVSREKKESFPLTVTSAQKNPTAFYLCASSIDSAGGRQPQHFGDGTRLSIL.

J is TRBJ1-5 and V is TRBV2; no reliable D call. The CDR3 is 14 amino acids. The V end was cut by 11 bases, the J end by 3 bases, with 17 bases between. The germline V gene encodes CDR1 SNHLY and CDR2 FYNNEI. The CDR3 protein is CAGNTGGPNQPQHF. DNA for the CDR3: TGTGCCGGAAATACGGGAGGGCCCAATCAGCCCCAGCATTTT.